Shown below are 27 T cell receptor beta chains from a single sample sequenced in a study of cytomegalovirus exposure and HLA in healthy donors. With 60 Vbeta and 13 Jbeta primers, the PCR was carried out. This table comes from immunoSEQ multiplex PCR, and its TCRdb copy is limited to in-frame clones, with some not included. The profile shows 180,000 or so clones, about 79% of them singletons. Sequencing was carried out using PBMCs. These receptors originate from a woman between 45 and 60 years old in good health and CMV-seronegative.

The genes are TRBV27 and TRBJ2-7; D remains ambiguous. This CDR3 has 14 amino acids. V lost 3 bases to trimming and J lost 1 base, with 10 bases between them. Per the germline V gene, CDR1 is MNHEY and CDR2 is SMNVEV (reference sequence). The CDR3 nucleotides are TGTGCCAGCAGTTTCACCGACTCGTCCTACGAGCAGTACTTC. Its translation: CASSFTDSSYEQYF.

CDR3 in DNA: TGCGCCAGCAGCTTTAGCGGGGGACTCACAGATACGCAGTATTTT. It translates to CASSFSGGLTDTQYF. The chain couples TRBV5-1 to TRBJ2-3, with 9 bases fitting TRBD2. Germline V gives CDR1 SGHRS, CDR2 YFSETQ. There are 15 residues in the CDR3. V lost 2 bases to trimming and J lost 2 bases; unmatched junction nucleotides: 3.

Comment on this clone: Sequence at one end of the junction differs from germline and may be a read error. The identical CDR3 is also encoded by other nucleotide sequences in the sample. The genes are TRBV7-2 and TRBJ1-2; unclear D gene. The CDR3 contains 15 residues. Germline CDR1 SGHTA, CDR2 FQGNSA. CDR3 sequence: CASSPRGVTNYGYTF. The CDR3 coding sequence is TGCGCCAGCAGCCCCCGCGGAGTTACTAACTATGGCTACACCTTC.

This sequence joins TRBV7-9 and TRBJ2-1, with 13 bases aligning to TRBD2. Unmatched junction bases numbered 6, after V lost 1 base and J lost 9 bases. CDR1 SEHNR and CDR2 FQNEAQ come from the germline V gene (reference sequence). The CDR3 extends over 16 amino acids. This CDR3 reads CASSLGTSGSKIEQFF. The DNA of the CDR3 is TGTGCCAGCAGCTTAGGGACTAGCGGGAGTAAGATTGAGCAGTTCTTC.

This clone was seen a few times. The genes are TRBV27 and TRBJ2-1; perhaps TRBD2 as D (7 bases). Germline V CDR1 and CDR2: MNHEY, SMNVEV (reference sequence). Trimming took 2 bases from V and 8 from J, leaving 19 bases between them. This CDR3 has 16 residues. DNA for the CDR3: TGTGCCAGCAGTTTACATCTGGGGGGGCGCATCTATGAGCAGTTCTTC. It yields the protein CASSLHLGGRIYEQFF.

The genes are TRBV9 and TRBJ2-5; TRBD2 aligns across 9 bases. CDR1 and CDR2 (germline): SGDLS, YYNGEE. The CDR3 has 16 amino acids. The V gene end was trimmed by 4 bases and the J gene end by 4 bases; junction bases not matched to a gene: 11. The DNA of the CDR3 is TGTGCCAGCAGCCCCCAAGTGGGACTAGCAGGAGAGACCCAGTACTTC. Protein product: CASSPQVGLAGETQYF.

The count of this clone is one. The chain is built from TRBV6-6 and TRBJ2-3; 9 bases line up with TRBD1. Losses at the gene ends were 6 bases for V and 4 bases for J; bases not matched to a gene: 11. CDR1 MNHNY and CDR2 SVGAGI come from the germline V gene (reference sequence). The CDR3 contains 16 residues. The DNA for the CDR3 is TGTGCCAGCAGACGACCCGGGACAGGGTCTGCAGATACGCAGTATTTT. Protein product: CASRRPGTGSADTQYF.

The chain employs TRBV28 and TRBJ2-1, with 7 positions matching TRBD2. The CDR3 covers 15 residues. With V trimmed by 4 bases and J by 7 bases, 10 bases remained unmatched. Germline lookup yields CDR1 MDHEN and CDR2 SYDVKM. As DNA, the CDR3 is TGTGCCAGCAGTTCCCGGACTAGTTTCGAGAATGAGCAGTTCTTC. Its protein product is CASSSRTSFENEQFF.

The CDR3 DNA reads as TGTGCCAGCAGCTTATGGGGGGGCAGGGGGCCGGGTGAGCAGTACTTC. Protein product: CASSLWGGRGPGEQYF. The chain carries TRBV7-9 and TRBJ2-7; TRBD1 might be the D (8 bases). Per germline, CDR1 SEHNR and CDR2 FQNEAQ (reference sequence). Trimming left V 2 bases short and J 7 bases short, with 21 bases between. This CDR3 is built from 16 residues.

This clone has just a few counts. The chain carries TRBV28 and TRBJ1-4; D remains unclear. Trimming took 2 bases from V and 8 from J, leaving 12 bases between them. This CDR3 spans 14 amino acids. Germline V gene lookup returns CDR1 MDHEN and CDR2 SYDVKM. The CDR3 DNA reads as TGTGCCAGCAGTTTACTTCTCGGAGGGGAAAAACTGTTTTTT. Its protein product is CASSLLLGGEKLFF.

This chain links TRBV23-1 with TRBJ2-1; 8 nucleotides match TRBD2. TRBV23-1 is assigned to the ORF class and has an uncertain function. Losses at the gene ends were 0 bases for V and 9 bases for J; bases not matched to a gene: 10. The CDR3 loop spans 16 amino acids. The DNA of the CDR3 is TGCGCCAGCAGTCAATCGAGGGCCCTGGGACTAGGTGAGCAGTTCTTC. Protein: CASSQSRALGLGEQFF.

The CDR3 spells CASSLDLTGGETQYF. The CDR3 nucleotides are TGTGCCAGCAGCTTAGACCTCACAGGGGGCGAGACCCAGTACTTC. The chain combines TRBV7-9 with TRBJ2-5; 9 bases map to TRBD1. The CDR3 length is 15 residues. The V and J ends lost 1 base and 5 bases, in that order; junction bases with no gene match: 5. CDR1 and CDR2 from the germline V gene are SEHNR and FQNEAQ (reference sequence).

The V call is TRBV4-3, the J call TRBJ2-1; 7 bases align to TRBD2. The V segment lost 0 bases and the J segment 0 bases; nucleotides outside the gene matches: 5. CDR1 and CDR2 (germline): LGHNA, YSLEER. The CDR3 sequence is 17 residues long. The CDR3 sequence: CASSQDLQRDSYNEQFF. The CDR3, as DNA: TGCGCCAGCAGCCAAGATCTGCAGCGGGACTCCTACAATGAGCAGTTCTTC.

The gene calls are TRBV28 and TRBJ1-2; D remains unclear. V shed 4 bases and J shed 0 bases, with 18 bases lying between them. The CDR3 has 17 amino acids. Germline V gene lookup returns CDR1 MDHEN and CDR2 SYDVKM. The CDR3 protein is CASSYPRGHIANYGYTF. In nucleotides, the CDR3 is TGTGCCAGCAGTTACCCACGAGGGCATATTGCTAACTATGGCTACACCTTC.

This clone was counted once. The V and J genes are TRBV13 and TRBJ1-5, with unresolved D. V lost 0 bases, J lost 4 bases, and 7 bases lay in between. From germline, CDR1 is PRHDT and CDR2 FYEKMQ (reference sequence). The CDR3 consists of 14 residues. The CDR3 DNA reads TGTGCCAGCAGCTTAGGCCAGACTAATCAGCCCCAGCATTTT. It translates to CASSLGQTNQPQHF.

This chain links TRBV28 with TRBJ2-7; D may be TRBD2 (5 bases). V dropped 1 base and J dropped 6 bases, with 10 bases sitting between them. The length of the CDR3 is 13 residues. Germline assignment: CDR1 MDHEN and CDR2 SYDVKM. The CDR3 loop reads CASSLFGEREQYF. The CDR3 bases are TGTGCCAGCAGTTTATTCGGGGAACGCGAGCAGTACTTC.

This rearrangement joins TRBV5-4 to TRBJ1-2, with D possibly being TRBD1 (5 bases). The V and J ends lost 0 bases and 3 bases respectively, with 9 bases between them. From germline, CDR1 is SGHNT and CDR2 YYREEE (reference sequence). The CDR3 sequence is 14 residues long. CDR3 DNA sequence: TGTGCCAGCAGCTTGGTTCAGGGCGACTATGGCTACACCTTC. This gives the protein CASSLVQGDYGYTF.

A few counts support this clone. This chain connects TRBV9 to TRBJ1-1; TRBD1 agrees at 7 bases. Germline V gives CDR1 SGDLS, CDR2 YYNGEE. V dropped 4 bases and J dropped 11; count of bases not matched to a gene: 8. CDR3 size: 12 residues. CDR3 sequence reads: CASSTETGSAFF. The CDR3 nucleotides are TGTGCCAGCAGCACCGAGACAGGGTCTGCTTTCTTT.

This chain links TRBV15 with TRBJ2-5; the match to TRBD2 covers 10 bases. The J call may be wrong; the DNA end is better matched by TRBJ2-7. The CDR3 runs 17 residues. Germline V gene lookup returns CDR1 LNHNV and CDR2 YYDKDF (reference sequence). CDR3 sequence (DNA): TGTGCCACCAGCAGATCTAGCGGGAGTGTGATATCCTACGAGCAGTACTTC. Translation gives CATSRSSGSVISYEQYF.

The chain joins TRBV20-1 to TRBJ2-7, with D maybe TRBD1 (6 bases). Between the trimmed V and J ends, which lost 6 bases and 6 bases, there was a span of 12 bases. CDR1 DFQATT and CDR2 SNEGSKA come from the germline V gene (reference sequence). This CDR3 is 11 amino acids long. The CDR3 reads CSAETGSEQYF. In DNA form, the CDR3 reads TGCAGTGCCGAAACAGGGAGCGAGCAGTACTTC.

This chain joins TRBV6-1 and TRBJ1-4; tentatively, D is TRBD1 (5 bases). Deletions cut 5 bases from V and 8 bases from J, with 15 bases between. Germline V gives CDR1 MNHNS, CDR2 SASEGT. The length of the CDR3 is 14 residues. The CDR3 coding sequence is TGTGCCAGCAGTTCGAGGTGGGAGGGGGAAAAACTGTTTTTT. Its protein product is CASSSRWEGEKLFF.

The chain uses TRBV19 and TRBJ2-6; TRBD1 matches 12 bases. Germline values: CDR1 LNHDA, CDR2 SQIVND (reference sequence). V was clipped by 4 bases and J by 2 bases; unmatched bases: 9. CDR3 size: 19 residues. This chain's CDR3 is CASSSRRDRGLAGANVLTF. The DNA of the CDR3 is TGTGCCAGTAGTAGCCGCCGGGACAGGGGGCTGGCTGGGGCCAACGTCCTGACTTTC. Variable domain in full (rest from reference TRBV19 and TRBJ2-6): DGGITQSPKYLFRKEGQNVTLSCEQNLNHDAMYWYRQDPGQGLRLIYYSQIVNDFQKGDIAEGYSVSREKKESFPLTVTSAQKNPTAFYLCASSSRRDRGLAGANVLTFGAGSRLTVL.

The chain carries TRBV11-2 and TRBJ1-5; D possibly corresponds to TRBD1 (6 bases). CDR3 length: 16 amino acids. Between the trimmed V and J ends, which lost 1 base and 7 bases, there was a span of 17 bases. Germline lookup yields CDR1 SGHAT and CDR2 FQNNGV. The CDR3 region has the DNA TGTGCCAGCAGCTTAGGGTCGGGCAGGGGCGACCAGCCCCAGCATTTT. Protein product: CASSLGSGRGDQPQHF.

The V gene is TRBV5-1, the J gene TRBJ2-7; 10 nucleotides align to TRBD2. With 4 bases clipped from V and 1 base from J, the junction kept 14 bases outside the gene matches. The CDR3 length is 18 residues. From germline, CDR1 is SGHRS and CDR2 YFSETQ. CDR3 sequence reads: CASSPVGASGSSSYEQYF. CDR3 nucleotides: TGCGCCAGCAGCCCAGTTGGGGCTAGCGGGAGTTCGTCCTACGAGCAGTACTTC.

The gene calls are TRBV7-9 and TRBJ2-1; 9 bases align to TRBD1. After removal of 1 base from V and 2 bases from J, the junction contained 3 bases not matched to a gene. The CDR3 has 16 residues. Germline assignment: CDR1 SEHNR and CDR2 FQNEAQ (reference sequence). CDR3 in amino acids: CASSLERTGAYNEQFF. CDR3 nucleotides: TGTGCCAGCAGCTTAGAGAGGACAGGGGCCTACAATGAGCAGTTCTTC.

This clone came up a few times. V usage is TRBV21-1 and J usage is TRBJ2-3; the table calls TRBD2, which could not be checked here. TRBV21-1 is a pseudogene. The length of the CDR3 is 19 residues. The CDR3 DNA sequence: TGTGCCAGCAGCCCAAAAGGGGCGGAAAGCGGGACGGTGGGAGATACGCAGTATTTT. Its translation is CASSPKGAESGTVGDTQYF.

To note about this clone: Different DNA sequences within this sample yield the same CDR3. The genes are TRBV28 and TRBJ2-7, with D perhaps TRBD1 (6 bases). V dropped 2 bases and J dropped 5 bases, with 7 bases sitting between them. This CDR3 has 12 residues. Per germline, CDR1 MDHEN and CDR2 SYDVKM. The CDR3 DNA reads TGTGCCAGCAGTTTAAGGGGGAACGAGCAGTACTTC. It is translated as CASSLRGNEQYF.